This T cell receptor (beta chain) is drawn from a study of identical twins. Whole-study results and caveats: Partial confounding of zero-insertion analyses by invariant MAIT and iNKT cells was possible.

In its sample, this clonotype was seen a few times. Its antigen is not known. The CDR3 totals 17 residues. Unmatched junction bases numbered 7, after V lost 5 bases and J lost 0 bases. The germline V gene encodes CDR1 SGHRS and CDR2 YFSETQ. TCRdb redid the calling of the 5' RACE reads with MiXCR, one entry per CDR3 protein. The sample records roughly 570,000 distinct CDR3 sequences, 9% to 10% being singletons. These data also featured in a second study, about yellow fever vaccine responses in identical twins.

Input material: PBMCs. This TCR was sampled from a woman younger than 30 in good health. This chain links TRBV5-1 with TRBJ2-1; 11 bases align to TRBD2. The CDR3 protein is CASSWTSGLSSYNEQFF. The DNA for the CDR3 is TGCGCCAGCAGTTGGACTAGCGGGCTGAGCTCCTACAATGAGCAGTTCTTC.